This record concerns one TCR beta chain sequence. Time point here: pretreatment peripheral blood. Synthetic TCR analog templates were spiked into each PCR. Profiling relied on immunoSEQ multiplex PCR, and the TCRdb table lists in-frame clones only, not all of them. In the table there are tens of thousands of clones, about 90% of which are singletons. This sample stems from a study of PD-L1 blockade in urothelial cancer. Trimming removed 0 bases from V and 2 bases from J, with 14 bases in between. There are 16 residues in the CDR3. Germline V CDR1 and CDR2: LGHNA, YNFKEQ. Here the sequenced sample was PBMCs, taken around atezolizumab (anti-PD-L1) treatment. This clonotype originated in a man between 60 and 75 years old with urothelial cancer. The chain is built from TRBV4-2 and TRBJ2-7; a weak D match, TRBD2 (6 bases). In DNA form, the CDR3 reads TGTGCCAGCAGCCAAGATCAAGCTAGCGTACCCTACGAGCAGTACTTC. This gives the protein CASSQDQASVPYEQYF.